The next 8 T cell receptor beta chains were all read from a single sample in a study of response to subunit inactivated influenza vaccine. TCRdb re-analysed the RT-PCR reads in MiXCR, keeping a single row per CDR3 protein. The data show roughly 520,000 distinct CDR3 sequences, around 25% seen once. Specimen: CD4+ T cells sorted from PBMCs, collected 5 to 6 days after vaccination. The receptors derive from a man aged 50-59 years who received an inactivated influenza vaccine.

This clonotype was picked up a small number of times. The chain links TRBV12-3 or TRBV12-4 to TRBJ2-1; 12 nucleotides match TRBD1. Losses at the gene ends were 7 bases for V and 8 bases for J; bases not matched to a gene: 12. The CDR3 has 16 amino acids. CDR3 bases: TGTGCCAGCAAACCCGGGACAGGGGGCGCCGTCTATGAGCAGTTCTTC. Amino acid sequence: CASKPGTGGAVYEQFF.

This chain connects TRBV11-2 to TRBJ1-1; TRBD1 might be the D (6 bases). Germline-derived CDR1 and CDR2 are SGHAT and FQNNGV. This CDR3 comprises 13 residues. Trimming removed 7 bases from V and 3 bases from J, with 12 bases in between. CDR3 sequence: CASTRGTHTEAFF. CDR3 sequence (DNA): TGTGCCAGCACCCGCGGGACACACACTGAAGCTTTCTTT.

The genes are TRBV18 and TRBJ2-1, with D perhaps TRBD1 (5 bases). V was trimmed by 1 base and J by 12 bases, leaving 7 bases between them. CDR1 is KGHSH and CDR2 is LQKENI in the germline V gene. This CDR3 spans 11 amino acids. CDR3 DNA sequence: TGTGCCAGCTCACCACAGGGGCTGCAGTTCTTC. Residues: CASSPQGLQFF.

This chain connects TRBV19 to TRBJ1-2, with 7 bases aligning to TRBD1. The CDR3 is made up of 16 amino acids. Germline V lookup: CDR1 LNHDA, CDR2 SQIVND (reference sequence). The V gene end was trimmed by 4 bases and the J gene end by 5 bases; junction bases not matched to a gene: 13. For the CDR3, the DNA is TGTGCCAGTAGTACCCCGGGACAGAGCCAACCTTATGGCTACACCTTC. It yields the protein CASSTPGQSQPYGYTF.

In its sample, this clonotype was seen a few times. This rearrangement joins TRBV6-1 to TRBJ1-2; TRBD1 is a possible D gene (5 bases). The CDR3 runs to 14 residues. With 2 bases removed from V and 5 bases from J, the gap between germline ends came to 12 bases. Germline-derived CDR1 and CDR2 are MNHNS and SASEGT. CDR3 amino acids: CASSEWGAGYGYTF. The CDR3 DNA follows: TGTGCCAGCAGTGAATGGGGCGCAGGATATGGCTACACCTTC.

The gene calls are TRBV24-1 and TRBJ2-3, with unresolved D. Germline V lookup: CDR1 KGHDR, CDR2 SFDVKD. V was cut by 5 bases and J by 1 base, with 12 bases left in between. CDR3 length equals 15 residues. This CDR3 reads CATSANSPRTDTQYF. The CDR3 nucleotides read TGTGCCACCAGTGCGAATAGCCCCCGCACAGATACGCAGTATTTT.

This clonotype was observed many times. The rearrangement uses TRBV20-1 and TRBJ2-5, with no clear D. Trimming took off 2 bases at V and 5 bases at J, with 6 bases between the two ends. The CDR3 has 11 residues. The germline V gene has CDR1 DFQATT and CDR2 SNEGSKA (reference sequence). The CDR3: CSARHMETQYF. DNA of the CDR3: TGCAGTGCTAGACACATGGAGACCCAGTACTTC.

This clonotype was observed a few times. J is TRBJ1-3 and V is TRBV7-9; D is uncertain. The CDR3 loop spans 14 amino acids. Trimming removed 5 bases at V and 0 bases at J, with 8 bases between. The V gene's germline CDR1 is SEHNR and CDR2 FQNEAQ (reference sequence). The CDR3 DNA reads TGTGCCAGCAGCCCCAGCCTCTCTGGAAACACCATATATTTT. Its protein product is CASSPSLSGNTIYF.